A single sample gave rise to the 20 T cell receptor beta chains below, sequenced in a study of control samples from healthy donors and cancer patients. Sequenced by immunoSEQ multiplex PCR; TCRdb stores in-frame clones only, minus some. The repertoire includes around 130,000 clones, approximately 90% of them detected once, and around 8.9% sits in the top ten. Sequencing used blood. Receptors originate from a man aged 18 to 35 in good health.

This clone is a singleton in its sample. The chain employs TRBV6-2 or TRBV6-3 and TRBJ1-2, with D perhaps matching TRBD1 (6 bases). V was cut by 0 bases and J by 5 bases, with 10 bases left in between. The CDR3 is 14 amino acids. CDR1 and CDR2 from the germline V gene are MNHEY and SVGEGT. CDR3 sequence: CASSYSDRIYGYTF. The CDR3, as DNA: TGTGCCAGCAGTTACTCGGACAGAATATATGGCTACACCTTC.

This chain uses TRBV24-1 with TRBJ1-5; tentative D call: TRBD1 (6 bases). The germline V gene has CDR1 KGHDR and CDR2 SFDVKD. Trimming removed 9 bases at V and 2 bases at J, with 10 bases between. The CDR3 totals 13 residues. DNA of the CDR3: TGTGCCACCCTCAGGGGAGGCAATCAGCCCCAGCATTTT. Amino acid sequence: CATLRGGNQPQHF.

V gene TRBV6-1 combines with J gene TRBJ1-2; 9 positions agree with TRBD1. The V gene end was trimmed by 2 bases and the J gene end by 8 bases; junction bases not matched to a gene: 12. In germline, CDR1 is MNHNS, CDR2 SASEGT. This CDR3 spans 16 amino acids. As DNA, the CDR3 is TGTGCCAGCAGTGAAAGTCCCGACAGGGGGTCTTTAGGCTACACCTTC. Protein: CASSESPDRGSLGYTF.

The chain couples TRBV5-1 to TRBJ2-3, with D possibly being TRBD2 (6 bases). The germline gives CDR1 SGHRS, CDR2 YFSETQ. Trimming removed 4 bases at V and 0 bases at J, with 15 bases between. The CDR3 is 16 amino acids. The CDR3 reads CASSRGGEPSTDTQYF. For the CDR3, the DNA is TGCGCCAGCAGCCGCGGCGGGGAACCTAGCACAGATACGCAGTATTTT.

Written as DNA, the CDR3 is TGTGCCAGCAGGCCGGGACAGAGATACGAGCAGTACTTC. It encodes CASRPGQRYEQYF. The rearrangement links TRBV6-4 to TRBJ2-7, with 7 bases matching TRBD1. CDR1 is MRHNA, CDR2 SNTAGT, per germline. The CDR3 loop spans 13 amino acids. Trimming removed 6 bases from V and 4 bases from J; junction bases left unmatched: 6.

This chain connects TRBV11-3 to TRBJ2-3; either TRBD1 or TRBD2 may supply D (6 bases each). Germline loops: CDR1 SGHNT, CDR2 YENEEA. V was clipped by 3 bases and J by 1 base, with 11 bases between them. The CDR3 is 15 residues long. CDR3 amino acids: CASSFRRGGTDTQYF. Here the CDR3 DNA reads TGTGCCAGCAGCTTCAGAAGGGGGGGCACAGATACGCAGTATTTT.

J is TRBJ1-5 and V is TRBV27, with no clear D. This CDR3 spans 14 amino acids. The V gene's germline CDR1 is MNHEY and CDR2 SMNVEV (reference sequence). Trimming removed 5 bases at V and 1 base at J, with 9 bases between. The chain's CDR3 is CASSAHGSNQPQHF. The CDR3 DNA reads TGTGCCAGCAGTGCGCACGGGAGCAATCAGCCCCAGCATTTT.

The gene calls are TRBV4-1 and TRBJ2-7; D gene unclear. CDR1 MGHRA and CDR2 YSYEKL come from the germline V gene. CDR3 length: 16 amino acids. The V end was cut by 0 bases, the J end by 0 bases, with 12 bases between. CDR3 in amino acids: CASSQDKSVASYEQYF. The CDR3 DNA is TGCGCCAGCAGCCAAGATAAATCGGTGGCCTCCTACGAGCAGTACTTC.

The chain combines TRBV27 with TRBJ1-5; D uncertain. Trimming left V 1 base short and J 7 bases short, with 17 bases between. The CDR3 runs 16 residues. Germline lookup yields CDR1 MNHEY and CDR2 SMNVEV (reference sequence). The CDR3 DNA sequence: TGTGCCAGCAGTTTATTTTTGGGCCAAACGGAACAGCCCCAGCATTTT. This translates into CASSLFLGQTEQPQHF.

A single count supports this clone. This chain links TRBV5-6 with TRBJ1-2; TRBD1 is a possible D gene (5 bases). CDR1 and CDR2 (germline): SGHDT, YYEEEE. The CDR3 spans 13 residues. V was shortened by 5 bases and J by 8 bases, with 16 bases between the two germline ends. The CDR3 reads CASSDVGKGGYTF. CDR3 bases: TGTGCCAGCAGTGATGTGGGGAAGGGGGGCTACACCTTC.

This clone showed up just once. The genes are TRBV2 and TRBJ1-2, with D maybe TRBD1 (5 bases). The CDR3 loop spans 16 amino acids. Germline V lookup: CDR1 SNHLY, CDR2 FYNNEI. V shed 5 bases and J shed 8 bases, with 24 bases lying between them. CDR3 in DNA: TGTGCCAGCAGTTCGGGGACGCCAAGTAAGCTGGGCGGCTACACCTTC. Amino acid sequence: CASSSGTPSKLGGYTF.

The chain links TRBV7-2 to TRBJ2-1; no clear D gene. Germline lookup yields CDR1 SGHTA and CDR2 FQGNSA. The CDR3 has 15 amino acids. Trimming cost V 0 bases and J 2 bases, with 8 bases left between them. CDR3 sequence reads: CASSLAVTAYNEQFF. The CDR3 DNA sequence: TGTGCCAGCAGCTTAGCGGTCACAGCCTACAATGAGCAGTTCTTC.

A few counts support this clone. The CDR3 DNA is TGCGCCAGCAGCCTTGAAAGGGACAGCTCCTATAATTCACCCCTCCACTTT. This translates into CASSLERDSSYNSPLHF. This sequence joins TRBV5-1 and TRBJ1-6, with 7 bases fitting TRBD1. The V segment lost 4 bases and the J segment 0 bases; nucleotides outside the gene matches: 7. CDR1 and CDR2 (germline): SGHRS, YFSETQ. This CDR3 contains 17 residues.

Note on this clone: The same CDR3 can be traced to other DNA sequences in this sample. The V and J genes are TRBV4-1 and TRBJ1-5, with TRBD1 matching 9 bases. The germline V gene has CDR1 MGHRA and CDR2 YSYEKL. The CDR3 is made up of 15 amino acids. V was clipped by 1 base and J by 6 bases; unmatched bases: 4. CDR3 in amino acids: CASSQGGTGSQPQHF. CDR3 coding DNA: TGCGCCAGCAGCCAAGGAGGGACAGGGAGTCAGCCCCAGCATTTT.

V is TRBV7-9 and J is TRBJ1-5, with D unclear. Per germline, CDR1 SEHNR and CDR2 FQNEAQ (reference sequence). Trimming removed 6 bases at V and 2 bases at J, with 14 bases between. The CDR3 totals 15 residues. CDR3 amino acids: CASSEGPGGNQPQHF. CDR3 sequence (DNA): TGTGCCAGCAGTGAAGGTCCTGGCGGCAATCAGCCCCAGCATTTT. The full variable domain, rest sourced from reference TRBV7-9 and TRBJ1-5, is DTGVSQNPRHKITKRGQNVTFRCDPISEHNRLYWYRQTLGQGPEFLTYFQNEAQLEKSRLLSDRFSAERPKGSFSTLEIQRTEQGDSAMYLCASSEGPGGNQPQHFGDGTRLSIL.

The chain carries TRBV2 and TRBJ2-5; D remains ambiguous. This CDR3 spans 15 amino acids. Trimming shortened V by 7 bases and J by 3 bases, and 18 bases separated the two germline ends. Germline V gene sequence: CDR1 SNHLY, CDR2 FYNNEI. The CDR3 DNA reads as TGTGCCAGCACATTGGATCCGCAGGTGGAAGAGACCCAGTACTTC. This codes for CASTLDPQVEETQYF.

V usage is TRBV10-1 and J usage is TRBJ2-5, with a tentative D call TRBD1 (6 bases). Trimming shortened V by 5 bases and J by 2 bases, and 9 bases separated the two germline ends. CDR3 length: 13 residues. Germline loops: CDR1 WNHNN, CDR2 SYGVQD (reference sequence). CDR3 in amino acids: CASSRTVQETQYF. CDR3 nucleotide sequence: TGCGCCAGCAGTCGGACAGTTCAAGAGACCCAGTACTTC.

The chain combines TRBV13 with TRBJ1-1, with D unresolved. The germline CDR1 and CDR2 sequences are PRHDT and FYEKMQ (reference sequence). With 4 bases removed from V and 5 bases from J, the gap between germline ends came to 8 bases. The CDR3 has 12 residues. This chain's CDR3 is CASSSVGTEAFF. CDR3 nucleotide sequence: TGTGCCAGCAGCTCGGTCGGGACTGAAGCTTTCTTT.

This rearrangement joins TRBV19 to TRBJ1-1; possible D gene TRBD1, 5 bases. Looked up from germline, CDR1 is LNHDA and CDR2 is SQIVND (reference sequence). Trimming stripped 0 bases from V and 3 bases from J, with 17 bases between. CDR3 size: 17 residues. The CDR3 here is CASSIEGDGAGYTEAFF. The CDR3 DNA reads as TGTGCCAGTAGTATAGAAGGTGATGGGGCAGGCTACACTGAAGCTTTCTTT.

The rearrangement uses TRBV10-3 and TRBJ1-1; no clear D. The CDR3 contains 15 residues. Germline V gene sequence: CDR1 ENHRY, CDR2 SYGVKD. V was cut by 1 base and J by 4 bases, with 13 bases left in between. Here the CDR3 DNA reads TGTGCCATCAGTGAGTTTGAGGACTCGAGCACTGAAGCTTTCTTT. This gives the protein CAISEFEDSSTEAFF.